This entry describes one T cell receptor (beta chain). Its antigen is unknown. From PBMCs, CD4+ and CD8+ T cells were sorted. With 5 bases clipped from V and 5 bases from J, the junction kept 13 bases outside the gene matches. Germline-derived CDR1 and CDR2 are GTSNPN and SVGIG (reference sequence). The CDR3 has 15 residues. The sequencing template was cDNA reverse transcribed from extracted RNA. Produced via immunoSEQ multiplex PCR; TCRdb's table is partial and in-frame only. The sample has about 250,000 clones, roughly 69% seen once. This sample is part of a study of CD8+ T cells in alopecia areata. Findings and caveats of the study: Sequenced scalp T cells also include alphabeta T cells resident in normal skin. Affected scalp, especially in alopecia totalis/universalis, had a higher clonality than normal scalp did.

The V call is TRBV30, the J call TRBJ2-5, with 8 bases aligning to TRBD2. This sequence was found in a human donor with alopecia areata. The starting material was CD4+ T cells sorted from blood, obtained at week 0. CDR3 residues: CAWASLAGLGETQYF. CDR3 coding DNA: TGTGCCTGGGCCTCCCTAGCGGGCCTAGGGGAGACCCAGTACTTC. Full variable domain (missing parts from reference TRBV30 and TRBJ2-5): SQTIHQWPATLVQPVGSPLSLECTVEGTSNPNLYWYRQAAGRGLQLLFYSVGIGQISSEVPQNLSASRPQDRQFILSSKKLLLSDSGFYLCAWASLAGLGETQYFGPGTRLLVL.